The 16 T cell receptor beta chains given below trace back to one sample, sequenced in a study of T cell changes during pregnancy in multiple sclerosis. Sequencing used immunoSEQ multiplex PCR; TCRdb keeps in-frame clones, though not all of them. Here the sample spans 50,000 to 65,000 clones, about 92% being singletons. The sample in question was peripheral blood, obtained in the first trimester of pregnancy. Receptor source: a female donor with multiple sclerosis, enrolled in a pregnancy study.

The V and J genes are TRBV5-6 and TRBJ2-7, with D possibly matching TRBD2 (7 bases). This CDR3 is built from 12 residues. Germline V gene sequence: CDR1 SGHDT, CDR2 YYEEEE. V was clipped by 7 bases and J by 3 bases, with 11 bases between them. The CDR3 here is CASGGGGYEQYF. The CDR3 DNA reads as TGTGCCAGCGGGGGAGGGGGCTACGAGCAGTACTTC.

V and J are TRBV6-6 and TRBJ2-3; 9 nucleotides match TRBD1. J gave up 5 bases and V 4 bases, and 4 bases lay outside the gene matches. CDR1 and CDR2 (germline): MNHNY, SVGAGI (reference sequence). The CDR3 contains 14 residues. The CDR3 sequence is CASSLTGGRDTQYF. CDR3 nucleotides: TGTGCCAGCAGTTTGACAGGGGGGAGAGATACGCAGTATTTT.

The chain joins TRBV30 to TRBJ1-5, with D perhaps TRBD1 (5 bases). The CDR3 spans 15 residues. Trimming pared 3 bases from V and 8 bases from J, leaving 20 bases between. Germline-derived CDR1 and CDR2 are GTSNPN and SVGIG (reference sequence). CDR3 region: CAWSLTPAAGEPQHF. The DNA of the CDR3 is TGTGCCTGGAGCCTAACCCCGGCAGCGGGGGAGCCCCAGCATTTT.

V gene TRBV19 combines with J gene TRBJ2-4, with TRBD1 matching 10 bases. The V and J ends lost 3 bases and 8 bases, in that order; junction bases with no gene match: 7. The CDR3 has 15 residues. The germline CDR1 and CDR2 sequences are LNHDA and SQIVND (reference sequence). In nucleotides, the CDR3 is TGTGCCAGTAGTATGCTGGGACAGGGGTTGCACATTCAGTACTTC. As protein: CASSMLGQGLHIQYF.

The rearrangement links TRBV10-3 to TRBJ1-1, with 8 nucleotides matching TRBD1. Per the germline V gene, CDR1 is ENHRY and CDR2 is SYGVKD. This CDR3 region has 13 residues. V trimming: 5 bases; J trimming: 11 bases; junction bases outside the gene matches: 10. The CDR3 loop reads CAISPDRQGWAFF. In DNA form, the CDR3 reads TGTGCCATCAGTCCCGACCGACAGGGGTGGGCTTTCTTT.

J is TRBJ1-6 and V is TRBV6-1; D is undetermined. The germline V gene has CDR1 MNHNS and CDR2 SASEGT. The CDR3 length is 11 residues. The V and J ends lost 2 bases and 13 bases respectively, with 6 bases between them. The CDR3 DNA reads as TGTGCCAGCAGTGAATCAGTCCCCCTCCACTTT. Its translation: CASSESVPLHF.

J is TRBJ1-1 and V is TRBV19; TRBD1 matches 11 bases. V shed 7 bases and J 7 bases; nucleotides not matched to a gene: 14. Germline V gives CDR1 LNHDA, CDR2 SQIVND (reference sequence). CDR3 length: 16 amino acids. The CDR3 spells CASITTGQGATDEAFF. In nucleotides, the CDR3 is TGTGCCAGTATTACCACAGGACAGGGGGCGACTGATGAAGCTTTCTTT.

The chain carries TRBV7-2 and TRBJ1-2, with 8 bases that match TRBD1. Germline CDR1 SGHTA, CDR2 FQGNSA. This CDR3 comprises 12 residues. V lost 7 bases to trimming and J lost 14 bases; unmatched junction nucleotides: 12. The CDR3 protein is CASTPFGTGGTF. As DNA, the CDR3 is TGTGCCAGCACCCCCTTCGGGACAGGAGGGACCTTC.

The chain is built from TRBV29-1 and TRBJ1-2; D not certain. V lost 3 bases and J lost 4, with 6 bases in between. There are 11 residues in the CDR3. Germline values: CDR1 SQVTM, CDR2 ANQGSEA. CDR3 residues: CSVDGIYGYTF. In DNA form, the CDR3 reads TGCAGCGTTGACGGGATCTATGGCTACACCTTC.

J is TRBJ1-6 and V is TRBV4-2, with D perhaps matching TRBD1 (5 bases). Germline assignment: CDR1 LGHNA and CDR2 YNFKEQ. Deletions cut 0 bases from V and 9 bases from J, with 15 bases between. The CDR3 spans 16 residues. This CDR3 reads CASSQDGGRDGSPLHF. The CDR3 DNA reads as TGTGCCAGCAGCCAAGACGGAGGGAGGGACGGTTCACCCCTCCACTTT.

This chain joins TRBV19 and TRBJ1-2, with a possible D match to TRBD1 (5 bases). CDR1 LNHDA and CDR2 SQIVND come from the germline V gene (reference sequence). Trimming cost V 9 bases and J 2 bases, with 13 bases left between them. The CDR3 has 13 residues. CDR3 region: CASHLTGNYGYTF. In nucleotides, the CDR3 is TGTGCCAGCCACCTAACAGGAAACTATGGCTACACCTTC.

The chain couples TRBV29-1 to TRBJ2-1; D is ambiguous. Germline V gene lookup returns CDR1 SQVTM and CDR2 ANQGSEA. This CDR3 region has 14 residues. Trimming stripped 4 bases from V and 3 bases from J, with 13 bases between. The CDR3 bases are TGCAGCGTTGGTGAACCTACCCGCTACAATGAGCAGTTCTTC. Amino acid sequence: CSVGEPTRYNEQFF.

This rearrangement joins TRBV5-1 to TRBJ1-2; TRBD1 aligns across 9 bases. Losses at the gene ends were 3 bases for V and 4 bases for J; bases not matched to a gene: 7. CDR1 SGHRS and CDR2 YFSETQ come from the germline V gene. The CDR3 spans 15 residues. CDR3 sequence (DNA): TGCGCCAGCAGCTCCCGGACAGGGGTTAGCTATGGCTACACCTTC. It yields the protein CASSSRTGVSYGYTF.

The chain links TRBV6-1 to TRBJ2-3; 12 bases map to TRBD2. Germline assignment: CDR1 MNHNS and CDR2 SASEGT. The CDR3 covers 15 residues. J was trimmed by 6 bases and V by 5 bases; bases with no gene match: 6. The chain's CDR3 is CASSQLAGGRDTQYF. CDR3 DNA: TGTGCCAGCAGTCAGCTAGCGGGGGGGCGGGATACGCAGTATTTT.

This rearrangement joins TRBV9 to TRBJ2-6; 10 nucleotides align to TRBD1. Germline V CDR1 and CDR2: SGDLS, YYNGEE. The junction had 8 bases not matched to a gene; V was cut back by 4 bases and J by 4 bases. This CDR3 has 17 residues. CDR3 residues: CASSLGTGVGGANVLTF. The CDR3 region has the DNA TGTGCCAGCAGCCTCGGGACAGGGGTTGGCGGGGCCAACGTCCTGACTTTC.

The chain carries TRBV4-1 and TRBJ2-3; 13 bases are a match to TRBD2. V lost 4 bases and J lost 9; bases outside the gene matches: 4. The germline gives CDR1 MGHRA, CDR2 YSYEKL. The CDR3 is 14 residues long. The CDR3 nucleotides read TGCGCCAGCAGCCCTGGGACTAGCGGGGCCACGCAGTATTTT. It is translated as CASSPGTSGATQYF.